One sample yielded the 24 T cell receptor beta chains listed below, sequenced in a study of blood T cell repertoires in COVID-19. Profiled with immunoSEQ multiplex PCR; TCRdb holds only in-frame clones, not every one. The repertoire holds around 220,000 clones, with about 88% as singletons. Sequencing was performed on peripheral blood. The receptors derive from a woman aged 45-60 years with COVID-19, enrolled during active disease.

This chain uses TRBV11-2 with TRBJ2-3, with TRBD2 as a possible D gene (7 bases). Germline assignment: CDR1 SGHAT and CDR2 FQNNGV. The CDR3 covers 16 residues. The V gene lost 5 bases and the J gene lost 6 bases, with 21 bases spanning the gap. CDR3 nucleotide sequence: TGTGCCAGCAGCCCGGGGGGCGGGGGTCCCATGGATACGCAGTATTTT. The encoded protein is CASSPGGGGPMDTQYF. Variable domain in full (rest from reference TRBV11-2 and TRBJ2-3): EAGVAQSPRYKIIEKRQSVAFWCNPISGHATLYWYQQILGQGPKLLIQFQNNGVVDDSQLPKDRFSAERLKGVDSTLKIQPAKLEDSAVYLCASSPGGGGPMDTQYFGPGTRLTVL.

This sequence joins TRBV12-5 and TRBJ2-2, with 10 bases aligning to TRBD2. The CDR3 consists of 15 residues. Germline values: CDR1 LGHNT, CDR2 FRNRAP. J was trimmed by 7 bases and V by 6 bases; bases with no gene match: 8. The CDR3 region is CASGGTSASFGELFF. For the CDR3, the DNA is TGTGCTAGTGGGGGGACTAGCGCAAGTTTCGGGGAGCTGTTTTTT. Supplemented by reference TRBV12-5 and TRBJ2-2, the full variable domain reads DARVTQTPRHKVTEMGQEVTMRCQPILGHNTVFWYRQTMMQGLELLAYFRNRAPLDDSGMPKDRFSAEMPDATLATLKIQPSEPRDSAVYFCASGGTSASFGELFFGEGSRLTVL.

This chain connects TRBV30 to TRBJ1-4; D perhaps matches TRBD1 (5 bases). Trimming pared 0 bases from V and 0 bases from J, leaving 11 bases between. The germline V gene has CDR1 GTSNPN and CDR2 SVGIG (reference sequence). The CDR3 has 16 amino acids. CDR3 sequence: CAWSVRQLTTNEKLFF. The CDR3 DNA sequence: TGTGCCTGGAGTGTACGACAGCTAACAACTAATGAAAAACTGTTTTTT.

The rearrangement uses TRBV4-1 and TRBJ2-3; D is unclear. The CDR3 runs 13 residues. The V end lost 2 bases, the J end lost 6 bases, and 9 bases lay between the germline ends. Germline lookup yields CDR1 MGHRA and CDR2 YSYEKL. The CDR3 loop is CASSQLTVDTQYF. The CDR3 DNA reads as TGCGCCAGCAGCCAATTAACAGTGGATACGCAGTATTTT.

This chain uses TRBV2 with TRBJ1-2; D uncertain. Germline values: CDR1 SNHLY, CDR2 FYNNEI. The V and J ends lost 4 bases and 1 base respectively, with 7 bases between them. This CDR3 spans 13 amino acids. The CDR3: CASSGQDNYGYTF. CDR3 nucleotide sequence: TGTGCCAGCAGTGGACAAGATAACTATGGCTACACCTTC.

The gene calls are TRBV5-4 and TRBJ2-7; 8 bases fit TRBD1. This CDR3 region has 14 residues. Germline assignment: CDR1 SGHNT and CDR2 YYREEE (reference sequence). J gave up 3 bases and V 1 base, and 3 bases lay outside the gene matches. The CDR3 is CASSLTGGNYEQYF. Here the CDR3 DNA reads TGTGCCAGCAGCTTGACAGGGGGAAACTACGAGCAGTACTTC.

As DNA, the CDR3 is TGCGCCAGCCTTGAAGGGCCCGGGGACAATGAGCAGTTCTTC. Its protein product is CASLEGPGDNEQFF. This chain uses TRBV5-1 with TRBJ2-1; possible D gene TRBD2, 5 bases. V was clipped by 7 bases and J by 5 bases, with 16 bases between them. The CDR3 loop spans 14 amino acids. Per germline, CDR1 SGHRS and CDR2 YFSETQ.

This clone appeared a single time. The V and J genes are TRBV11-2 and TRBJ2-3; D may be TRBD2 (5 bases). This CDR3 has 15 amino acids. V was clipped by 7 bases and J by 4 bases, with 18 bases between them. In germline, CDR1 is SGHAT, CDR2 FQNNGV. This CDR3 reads CASNPYGVAPDTQYF. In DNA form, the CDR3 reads TGTGCCAGCAACCCCTACGGCGTAGCGCCAGATACGCAGTATTTT.

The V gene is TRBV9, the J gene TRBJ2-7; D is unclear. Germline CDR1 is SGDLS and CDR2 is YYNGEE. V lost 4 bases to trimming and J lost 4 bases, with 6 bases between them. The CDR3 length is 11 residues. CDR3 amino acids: CASSPRYEQYF. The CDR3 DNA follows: TGTGCCAGCAGCCCCCGGTACGAGCAGTACTTC.

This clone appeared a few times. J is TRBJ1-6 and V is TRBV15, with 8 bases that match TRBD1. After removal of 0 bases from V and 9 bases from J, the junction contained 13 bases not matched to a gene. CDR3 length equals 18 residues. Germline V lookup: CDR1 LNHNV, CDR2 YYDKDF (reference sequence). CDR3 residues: CATSRERAGGGQVSPLHF. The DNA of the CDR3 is TGTGCCACCAGCAGAGAAAGGGCAGGGGGCGGTCAGGTTTCACCCCTCCACTTT.

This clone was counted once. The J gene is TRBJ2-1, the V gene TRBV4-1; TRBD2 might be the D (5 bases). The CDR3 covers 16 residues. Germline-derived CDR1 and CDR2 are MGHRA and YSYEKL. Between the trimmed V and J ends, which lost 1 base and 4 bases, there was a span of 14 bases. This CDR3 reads CASSQVPDSDYNEQFF. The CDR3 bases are TGCGCCAGCAGCCAAGTTCCGGACTCCGATTACAATGAGCAGTTCTTC.

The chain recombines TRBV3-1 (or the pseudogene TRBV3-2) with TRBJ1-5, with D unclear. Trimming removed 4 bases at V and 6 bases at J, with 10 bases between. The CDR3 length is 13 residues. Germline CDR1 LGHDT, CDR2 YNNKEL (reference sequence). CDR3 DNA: TGTGCCAGCAGCCCGGGTCGGGTTCAGCCCCAGCATTTT. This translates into CASSPGRVQPQHF.

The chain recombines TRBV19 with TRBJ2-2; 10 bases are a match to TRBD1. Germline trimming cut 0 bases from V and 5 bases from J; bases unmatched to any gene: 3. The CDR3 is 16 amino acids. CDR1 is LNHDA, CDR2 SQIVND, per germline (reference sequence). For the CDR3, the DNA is TGTGCCAGTAGTATAGACGGGACAGGGGATACCGGGGAGCTGTTTTTT. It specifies CASSIDGTGDTGELFF.

The chain's CDR3 is CASSLETGDDNSPLHF. DNA for the CDR3: TGCGCCAGCAGCTTGGAGACAGGGGATGATAATTCACCCCTCCACTTT. The chain has TRBV5-1 and TRBJ1-6, with 8 bases fitting TRBD1. The trim removed 0 bases at V and 5 bases at J, leaving 4 bases unmatched. In germline, CDR1 is SGHRS, CDR2 YFSETQ. The CDR3 loop spans 16 amino acids.

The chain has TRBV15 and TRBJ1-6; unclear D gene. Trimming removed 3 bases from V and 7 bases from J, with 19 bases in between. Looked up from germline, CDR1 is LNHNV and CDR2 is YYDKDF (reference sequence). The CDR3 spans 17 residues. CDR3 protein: CATSRTPGGRLNSPLHF. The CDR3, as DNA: TGTGCCACCAGCAGGACCCCAGGCGGGCGTCTGAATTCACCCCTCCACTTT.

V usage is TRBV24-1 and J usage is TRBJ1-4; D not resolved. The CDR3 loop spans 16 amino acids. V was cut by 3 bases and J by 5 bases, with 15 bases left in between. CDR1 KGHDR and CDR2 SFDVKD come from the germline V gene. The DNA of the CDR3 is TGTGCCACCAGTGATCCTGCAGGCCCTGGGAATGAAAAACTGTTTTTT. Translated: CATSDPAGPGNEKLFF.

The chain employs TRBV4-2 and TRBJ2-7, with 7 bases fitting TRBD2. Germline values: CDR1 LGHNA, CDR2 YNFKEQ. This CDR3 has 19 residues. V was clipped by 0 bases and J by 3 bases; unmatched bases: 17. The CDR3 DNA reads TGTGCCAGCAGCCAAGAATTGGTCGAACGGGGGGTCCTCTTCTACGAGCAGTACTTC. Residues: CASSQELVERGVLFYEQYF.

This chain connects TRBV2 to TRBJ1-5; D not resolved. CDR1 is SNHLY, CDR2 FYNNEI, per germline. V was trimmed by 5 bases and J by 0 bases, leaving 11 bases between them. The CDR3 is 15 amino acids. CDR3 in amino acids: CASSSGVSSNQPQHF. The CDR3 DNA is TGTGCCAGCAGTTCGGGAGTGTCTAGCAATCAGCCCCAGCATTTT.

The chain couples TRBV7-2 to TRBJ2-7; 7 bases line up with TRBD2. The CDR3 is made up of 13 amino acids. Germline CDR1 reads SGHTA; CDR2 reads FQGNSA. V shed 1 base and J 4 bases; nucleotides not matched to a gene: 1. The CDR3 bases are TGTGCCAGCAGCTTAGAAGCGGGGTACGAGCAGTACGTC. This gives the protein CASSLEAGYEQYV.

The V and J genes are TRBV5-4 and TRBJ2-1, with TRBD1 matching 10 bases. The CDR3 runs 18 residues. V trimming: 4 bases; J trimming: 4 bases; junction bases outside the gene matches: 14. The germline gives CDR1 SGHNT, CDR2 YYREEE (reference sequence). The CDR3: CASSLTLLTGQGYNEQFF. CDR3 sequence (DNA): TGTGCCAGCAGCCTCACTCTATTAACGGGACAGGGGTACAATGAGCAGTTCTTC.

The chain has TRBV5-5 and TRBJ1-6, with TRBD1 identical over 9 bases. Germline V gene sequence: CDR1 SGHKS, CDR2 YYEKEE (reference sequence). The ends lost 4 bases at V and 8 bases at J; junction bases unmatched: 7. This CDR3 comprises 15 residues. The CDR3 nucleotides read TGTGCCAGCAGCCCCCGGGACAGGGTTGATTCACCCCTCCACTTT. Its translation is CASSPRDRVDSPLHF.

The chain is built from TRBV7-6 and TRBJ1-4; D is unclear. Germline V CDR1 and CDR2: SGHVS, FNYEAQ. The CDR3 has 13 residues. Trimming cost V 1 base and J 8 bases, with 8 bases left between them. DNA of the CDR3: TGTGCCAGCAGCTTAGGGGAGGTGGAAAAACTGTTTTTT. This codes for CASSLGEVEKLFF.

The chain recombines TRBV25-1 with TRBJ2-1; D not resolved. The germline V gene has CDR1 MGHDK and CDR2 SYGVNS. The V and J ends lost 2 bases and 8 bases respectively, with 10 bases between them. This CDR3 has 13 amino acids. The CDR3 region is CASSEPAHHEQFF. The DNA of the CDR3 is TGTGCCAGCAGTGAACCAGCGCACCATGAGCAGTTCTTC.

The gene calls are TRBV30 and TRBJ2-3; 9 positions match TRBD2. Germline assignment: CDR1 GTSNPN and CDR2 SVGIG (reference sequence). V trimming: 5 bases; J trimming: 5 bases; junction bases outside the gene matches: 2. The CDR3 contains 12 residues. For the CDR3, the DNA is TGTGCCTGGGGGACTAGCTTAGATACGCAGTATTTT. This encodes CAWGTSLDTQYF.